These 27 T cell receptor beta chains were sequenced from one sample in a study of cytomegalovirus exposure and HLA in healthy donors. In the PCR, 60 Vbeta and 13 Jbeta primers were used. Method: immunoSEQ multiplex PCR; TCRdb's copy keeps in-frame clones and lacks some. Here the sample table reports fewer than 30,000 clones. Specimen: PBMCs. The receptors derive from a man aged 30 to 45 in good health and CMV-seronegative.

The chain recombines TRBV10-3 with TRBJ2-3, with TRBD2 as a possible D gene (5 bases). Trimming shortened V by 9 bases and J by 0 bases, and 10 bases separated the two germline ends. In germline, CDR1 is ENHRY, CDR2 SYGVKD. CDR3 length equals 13 residues. CDR3 protein: CAMREASTDTQYF. CDR3 nucleotide sequence: TGTGCCATGAGGGAAGCTAGCACAGATACGCAGTATTTT.

The rearrangement joins TRBV5-6 to TRBJ1-2, with D maybe TRBD1 (6 bases). Trimming took off 0 bases at V and 3 bases at J, with 9 bases between the two ends. The CDR3 runs to 14 residues. Per the germline V gene, CDR1 is SGHDT and CDR2 is YYEEEE. The CDR3 bases are TGTGCCAGCAGCTTGGGGACAGAACACTATGGCTACACCTTC. Encoded protein: CASSLGTEHYGYTF.

This chain uses TRBV5-1 with TRBJ2-3, with D tentatively TRBD1 (6 bases). The V end was cut by 0 bases, the J end by 4 bases, with 9 bases between. This CDR3 contains 14 residues. Germline V gene lookup returns CDR1 SGHRS and CDR2 YFSETQ. The CDR3 sequence is CASSLGDIPDTQYF. The CDR3 DNA is TGCGCCAGCAGCTTGGGGGACATCCCAGATACGCAGTATTTT.

CDR3 in DNA: TGCAGCGTTGGGAAGGGGGCACCCGGGGAGCTGTTTTTT. The encoded protein is CSVGKGAPGELFF. The J gene is TRBJ2-2, the V gene TRBV29-1; 7 bases match TRBD1. This CDR3 is 13 amino acids long. From germline, CDR1 is SQVTM and CDR2 ANQGSEA. The trim removed 4 bases at V and 6 bases at J, leaving 5 bases unmatched.

The V call is TRBV15, the J call TRBJ2-3; D is possibly TRBD2 (7 bases). This CDR3 has 17 residues. Germline-derived CDR1 and CDR2 are LNHNV and YYDKDF (reference sequence). V was clipped by 0 bases and J by 2 bases, with 15 bases between them. CDR3 in DNA: TGTGCCACCAGCAGAGATGTCCGGGGGGCTTTCACAGATACGCAGTATTTT. Translated, it gives CATSRDVRGAFTDTQYF.

The V call is TRBV27, the J call TRBJ2-5; D is possibly TRBD1 (6 bases). Germline CDR1 is MNHEY and CDR2 is SMNVEV (reference sequence). V was clipped by 5 bases and J by 5 bases, with 12 bases between them. The CDR3 contains 13 residues. In nucleotides, the CDR3 is TGTGCCAGCAGTATCAACAGGGCCGAGACCCAGTACTTC. It specifies CASSINRAETQYF.

The rearrangement joins TRBV11-3 to TRBJ2-1, with TRBD1 matching 8 bases. The V gene end was trimmed by 4 bases and the J gene end by 2 bases; junction bases not matched to a gene: 7. This CDR3 has 16 amino acids. Germline loops: CDR1 SGHNT, CDR2 YENEEA. DNA for the CDR3: TGTGCCAGCAGCTCAACCGGGACAGGTGCCTACAATGAGCAGTTCTTC. Protein sequence: CASSSTGTGAYNEQFF.

The rearrangement uses TRBV5-6 and TRBJ2-7, with a tentative D call TRBD2 (5 bases). The germline V gene has CDR1 SGHDT and CDR2 YYEEEE. The CDR3 length is 16 residues. Trimming left V 1 base short and J 0 bases short, with 14 bases between. The CDR3 spells CASSLSSGSISYEQYF. DNA for the CDR3: TGTGCCAGCAGCTTGAGCAGCGGCAGCATCTCCTACGAGCAGTACTTC.

The V gene is TRBV5-5, the J gene TRBJ1-5; D unresolved. The CDR3 spans 12 residues. Germline V CDR1 and CDR2: SGHKS, YYEKEE (reference sequence). Trimming removed 2 bases from V and 4 bases from J, with 4 bases in between. CDR3 sequence reads: CASSFHNQPQHF. DNA for the CDR3: TGTGCCAGCAGCTTTCATAATCAGCCCCAGCATTTT.

The gene calls are TRBV4-2 and TRBJ2-6, with 7 bases fitting TRBD1. The germline CDR1 and CDR2 sequences are LGHNA and YNFKEQ. The CDR3 consists of 19 residues. V lost 1 base to trimming and J lost 1 base; unmatched junction nucleotides: 10. CDR3 sequence: CASSQGGLNRGSGANVLTF. The CDR3 DNA is TGTGCCAGCAGCCAAGGTGGTTTGAACAGGGGTTCTGGGGCCAACGTCCTGACTTTC.

In DNA form, the CDR3 reads TGTGCCTTGGCGGGGGGCTCTCTGAAGGATACGCAGTATTTT. Its translation is CALAGGSLKDTQYF. V and J are TRBV30 and TRBJ2-3, with 8 bases matching TRBD2. The V gene end was trimmed by 7 bases and the J gene end by 6 bases; junction bases not matched to a gene: 12. The CDR3 consists of 14 residues. Germline V gives CDR1 GTSNPN, CDR2 SVGIG (reference sequence). Combining the CDR3 with reference TRBV30 and TRBJ2-3 gives the whole variable domain SQTIHQWPATLVQPVGSPLSLECTVEGTSNPNLYWYRQAAGRGLQLLFYSVGIGQISSEVPQNLSASRPQDRQFILSSKKLLLSDSGFYLCALAGGSLKDTQYFGPGTRLTVL.

The chain is built from TRBV28 and TRBJ1-6; perhaps TRBD1 as D (6 bases). Germline lookup yields CDR1 MDHEN and CDR2 SYDVKM. The CDR3 has 13 amino acids. The V end was cut by 7 bases, the J end by 10 bases, with 14 bases between. As DNA, the CDR3 is TGTGCCAGCACTTCACAGGGTTTATCACCCCTCCACTTT. Protein sequence: CASTSQGLSPLHF.

V usage is TRBV18 and J usage is TRBJ2-5, with D unclear. Looked up from germline, CDR1 is KGHSH and CDR2 is LQKENI. V was cut by 1 base and J by 5 bases, with 8 bases left in between. The CDR3 sequence is 13 residues long. The CDR3 nucleotides read TGTGCCAGCTCACCACTGGCCGGGGAGACCCAGTACTTC. It encodes CASSPLAGETQYF.

This chain uses TRBV5-1 with TRBJ2-7; 9 bases fit TRBD1. Germline CDR1 reads SGHRS; CDR2 reads YFSETQ. This CDR3 contains 15 residues. Losses at the gene ends were 4 bases for V and 2 bases for J; bases not matched to a gene: 7. The CDR3 region is CASSAPGQGAYEQYF. As DNA, the CDR3 is TGCGCCAGCAGCGCACCGGGACAGGGAGCCTACGAGCAGTACTTC.

The chain is built from TRBV27 and TRBJ2-2, with D tentatively TRBD1 (6 bases). Germline-derived CDR1 and CDR2 are MNHEY and SMNVEV (reference sequence). Deletions cut 6 bases from V and 7 bases from J, with 21 bases between. The length of the CDR3 is 16 residues. The CDR3 DNA reads TGTGCCAGCAGCCCCGTCCCGGACAGTGGAATCGGGGAGCTGTTTTTT. This encodes CASSPVPDSGIGELFF.

The gene calls are TRBV7-6 and TRBJ2-2; 8 nucleotides align to TRBD2. V was pared by 3 bases and J by 7 bases, with 10 bases of the junction left unmatched. The germline V gene encodes CDR1 SGHVS and CDR2 FNYEAQ. The CDR3 contains 16 residues. The CDR3 spells CASSFEAGVLNGELFF. The CDR3 DNA reads TGTGCCAGCAGCTTCGAAGCGGGAGTGTTGAACGGGGAGCTGTTTTTT.

The chain combines TRBV5-1 with TRBJ1-1; no clear D gene. Trimming removed 0 bases at V and 0 bases at J, with 6 bases between. This CDR3 contains 14 residues. CDR1 and CDR2 from the germline V gene are SGHRS and YFSETQ. Here the CDR3 reads CASSLAQLNTEAFF. The CDR3 DNA reads TGCGCCAGCAGCTTGGCACAATTGAACACTGAAGCTTTCTTT.

The rearrangement uses TRBV7-8 and TRBJ2-7; unclear D gene. V was cut by 4 bases and J by 2 bases, with 3 bases left in between. This CDR3 has 11 residues. Germline loops: CDR1 SGHVS, CDR2 FQNEAQ. CDR3 DNA sequence: TGTGCCAGCAGCTCCGCCTACGAGCAGTACTTC. Amino acid sequence: CASSSAYEQYF. The entire variable domain, with the rest obtained from reference TRBV7-8 and TRBJ2-7, is as follows: GAGVSQSPRYKVAKRGQDVALRCDPISGHVSLFWYQQALGQGPEFLTYFQNEAQLDKSGLPSDRFFAERPEGSVSTLKIQRTQQEDSAVYLCASSSAYEQYFGPGTRLTVT.

The V call is TRBV4-3, the J call TRBJ1-6; D might be TRBD1 (5 bases). V was trimmed by 2 bases and J by 6 bases, leaving 14 bases between them. There are 16 residues in the CDR3. Germline V gene sequence: CDR1 LGHNA, CDR2 YSLEER. The CDR3 region has the DNA TGCGCCAGCAGCCAAACTTCGGGACTGACTAATTCACCCCTCCACTTT. As protein: CASSQTSGLTNSPLHF.

CDR3 residues: CASSYFRSGGGETQYF. The CDR3 DNA reads TGTGCCAGCAGTTACTTTAGGTCAGGGGGAGGAGAGACCCAGTACTTC. This rearrangement joins TRBV6-5 to TRBJ2-5, with D maybe TRBD1 (7 bases). Trimming removed 1 base at V and 4 bases at J, with 16 bases between. Germline V gene lookup returns CDR1 MNHEY and CDR2 SVGAGI. The length of the CDR3 is 16 residues.

This chain uses TRBV30 with TRBJ2-7; 8 nucleotides line up with TRBD2. The length of the CDR3 is 14 residues. With 0 bases clipped from V and 7 bases from J, the junction kept 8 bases outside the gene matches. Germline V gives CDR1 GTSNPN, CDR2 SVGIG (reference sequence). In nucleotides, the CDR3 is TGTGCCTGGAGTGTACGAACGGGGGGGAGAGAGCAGTACTTC. Encoded protein: CAWSVRTGGREQYF.

V gene TRBV15 combines with J gene TRBJ2-5; perhaps TRBD2 as D (6 bases). The CDR3 has 15 residues. The germline V gene encodes CDR1 LNHNV and CDR2 YYDKDF (reference sequence). Trimming removed 0 bases from V and 5 bases from J, with 13 bases in between. The CDR3 DNA follows: TGTGCCACCAGCAGAGATCCGGCGGAGGGGGAGACCCAGTACTTC. Encoded protein: CATSRDPAEGETQYF.

This chain links TRBV28 with TRBJ1-2; D is perhaps TRBD1 (6 bases). The V gene lost 4 bases and the J gene lost 0 bases, with 27 bases spanning the gap. The CDR3 extends over 20 amino acids. The germline CDR1 and CDR2 sequences are MDHEN and SYDVKM. For the CDR3, the DNA is TGTGCCAGCAGTTCACGGCTAGCCACGACAGGAGAGTTAGCTAACTATGGCTACACCTTC. Protein: CASSSRLATTGELANYGYTF.

V is TRBV4-2 and J is TRBJ2-1, with TRBD2 matching over 7 bases. The trim removed 1 base at V and 2 bases at J, leaving 8 bases unmatched. The CDR3 is 17 residues long. Germline lookup yields CDR1 LGHNA and CDR2 YNFKEQ. CDR3 coding DNA: TGTGCCAGCAGCCAAGGGTTCGGCCTAGCGGCCTACAATGAGCAGTTCTTC. Translating it yields CASSQGFGLAAYNEQFF.

As regards this clone: Its ends do not fully match the called genes, so a read error is possible. This chain links TRBV7-7 with TRBJ2-2; 8 bases map to TRBD1. The CDR3 has 15 amino acids. CDR1 and CDR2 from the germline V gene are SSHAT and FNYEAQ (reference sequence). CDR3 loop: CASSTGQGNTGELFF. As DNA, the CDR3 is TGTGCTAGCAGCACTGGACAGGGAAACACCGGGGAGCTGTTTTTT.

This sequence joins TRBV18 and TRBJ2-6; D unresolved. The CDR3 sequence is 14 residues long. The germline V gene has CDR1 KGHSH and CDR2 LQKENI. V was cut by 3 bases and J by 0 bases, with 3 bases left in between. DNA for the CDR3: TGTGCCAGCTCACCCGTCTCTGGGGCCAACGTCCTGACTTTC. It encodes CASSPVSGANVLTF.

The V gene is TRBV28, the J gene TRBJ2-2; D is uncertain. CDR1 is MDHEN, CDR2 SYDVKM, per germline. There are 15 residues in the CDR3. The V end lost 6 bases, the J end lost 1 base, and 12 bases lay between the germline ends. The CDR3: CASSHVRMNTGELFF. CDR3 in DNA: TGTGCCAGCAGCCACGTGAGGATGAACACCGGGGAGCTGTTTTTT.